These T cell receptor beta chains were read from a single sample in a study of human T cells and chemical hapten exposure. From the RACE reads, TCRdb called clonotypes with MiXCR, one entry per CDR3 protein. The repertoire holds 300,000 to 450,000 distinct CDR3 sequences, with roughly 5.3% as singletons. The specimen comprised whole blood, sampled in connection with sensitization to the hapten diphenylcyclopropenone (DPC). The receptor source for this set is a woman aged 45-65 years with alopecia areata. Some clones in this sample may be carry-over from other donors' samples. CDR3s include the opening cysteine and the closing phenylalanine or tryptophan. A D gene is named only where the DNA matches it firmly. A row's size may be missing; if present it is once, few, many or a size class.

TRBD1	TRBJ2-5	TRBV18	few	CASSPQGVKETQYF	TGTGCCAGCTCACCCCAGGGGGTGAAAGAGACCCAGTACTTC
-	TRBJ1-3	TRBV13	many	CASSLFGLSGNTIYF	TGTGCCAGCAGCTTATTTGGTCTCTCTGGAAACACCATATATTTT
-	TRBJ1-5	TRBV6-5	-	CASSNPHQPQHF	TGTGCCAGCAGTAACCCCCATCAGCCCCAGCATTTT
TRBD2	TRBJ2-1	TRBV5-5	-	CASSSLAGEYNEQFF	TGTGCCAGCAGCTCTCTAGCGGGGGAATACAATGAGCAGTTCTTC
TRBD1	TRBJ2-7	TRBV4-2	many	CASSQEAQGRGEQYF	TGTGCCAGCAGCCAAGAAGCACAGGGGCGCGGGGAGCAGTACTTC
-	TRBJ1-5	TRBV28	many	CASSLFTDYSNQPQHF	TGTGCCAGCAGTTTGTTCACAGATTATAGCAATCAGCCCCAGCATTTT
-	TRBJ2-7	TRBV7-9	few	CASSLGQDLDEQYF	TGTGCCAGCAGCTTAGGGCAGGATCTGGACGAGCAGTACTTC
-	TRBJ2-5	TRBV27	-	CASSLRIQETQYF	TGTGCCAGCTCCCTGAGGATCCAAGAGACCCAGTACTTC
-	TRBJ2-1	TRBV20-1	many	CSARDRSSSYNEQFF	TGCAGTGCTAGGGACCGCTCGAGCTCCTACAATGAGCAGTTCTTC
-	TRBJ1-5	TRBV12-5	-	CASGLDSTNQPQHF	TGTGCTAGTGGTTTGGACAGTACCAATCAGCCCCAGCATTTT
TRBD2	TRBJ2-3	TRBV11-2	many	CASRDRLSGRSDTQYF	TGTGCCAGCAGAGATAGGCTCAGCGGGAGATCAGATACGCAGTATTTT
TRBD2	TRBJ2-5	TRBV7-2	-	CASSPGIEREGKETQYF	TGTGCCAGCAGCCCCGGAATAGAGCGGGAGGGAAAAGAGACCCAGTACTTC
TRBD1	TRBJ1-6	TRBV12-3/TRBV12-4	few	CASRGTGDNSPLHF	TGTGCCAGCAGGGGGACAGGGGATAATTCACCCCTCCACTTT
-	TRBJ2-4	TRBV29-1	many	CSVVRGGDIQYF	TGCAGCGTTGTTAGGGGGGGAGACATTCAGTACTTC
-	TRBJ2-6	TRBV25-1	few	CASSESGGLGANVLTF	TGTGCCAGCAGTGAATCTGGAGGGCTCGGGGCCAACGTCCTGACTTTC
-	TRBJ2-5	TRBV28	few	CASSLSAYQGEETQYF	TGTGCCAGCAGTTTATCCGCGTACCAAGGGGAGGAGACCCAGTACTTC
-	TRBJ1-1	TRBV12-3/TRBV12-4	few	CASSYRRGVGTEAFF	TGTGCCAGCAGTTACCGGAGGGGGGTCGGGACTGAAGCTTTCTTT
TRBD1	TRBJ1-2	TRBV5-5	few	CASSSTGTGGYGYTF	TGTGCCAGCAGCTCCACCGGGACAGGGGGCTATGGCTACACCTTC
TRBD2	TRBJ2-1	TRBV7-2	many	CASTPSGRHNEQFF	TGTGCCAGCACCCCCAGCGGGAGACACAATGAGCAGTTCTTC
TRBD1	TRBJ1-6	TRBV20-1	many	CSARGPSAYNSPLHF	TGCAGTGCGAGGGGGCCAAGCGCCTATAATTCACCCCTCCACTTT
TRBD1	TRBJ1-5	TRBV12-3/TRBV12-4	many	CASGGTGALNQPQHF	TGTGCCAGCGGGGGGACAGGGGCCCTCAATCAGCCCCAGCATTTT
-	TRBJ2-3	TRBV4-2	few	CASSRHGLPDTQYF	TGTGCCAGCAGTCGGCATGGGCTCCCAGATACGCAGTATTTT
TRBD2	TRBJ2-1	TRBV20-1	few	CSARDLSSGGSTSNEQFF	TGCAGTGCTAGAGATCTGTCTAGCGGGGGGTCGACCTCCAATGAGCAGTTCTTC
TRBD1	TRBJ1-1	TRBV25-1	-	CASSDLQGAEAFF	TGTGCCAGCAGTGACTTACAGGGGGCTGAAGCTTTCTTT
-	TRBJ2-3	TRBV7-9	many	CASSLRASGTDTQYF	TGTGCCAGCAGCTTAAGGGCTAGTGGTACAGATACGCAGTATTTT
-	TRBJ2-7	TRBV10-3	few	CAISESGSYEQYF	TGTGCCATCAGTGAGTCGGGGTCCTACGAGCAGTACTTC
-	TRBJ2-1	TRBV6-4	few	CASSAGPEFRNEQFF	TGTGCCAGCAGTGCCGGACCCGAGTTTAGGAATGAGCAGTTCTTC
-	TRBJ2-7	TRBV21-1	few	CASSKGSPRMYF	TGTGCCAGCAGCAAAGGGAGCCCCAGGATGTACTTC
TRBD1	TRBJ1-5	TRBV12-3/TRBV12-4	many	CASSTGGFQPQHF	TGTGCCAGCAGTACAGGGGGCTTTCAGCCCCAGCATTTT
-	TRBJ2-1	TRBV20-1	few	CSAHSSWATNNEQFF	TGCAGTGCCCATTCCTCCTGGGCTACCAACAATGAGCAGTTCTTC
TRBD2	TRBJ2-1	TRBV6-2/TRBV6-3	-	CASSYRAGEYNEQFF	TGTGCCAGCAGTTATAGAGCGGGAGAATACAATGAGCAGTTCTTC
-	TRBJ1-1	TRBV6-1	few	CASSEATGLNTEAFF	TGTGCCAGCAGTGAAGCAACGGGCTTGAACACTGAAGCTTTCTTT
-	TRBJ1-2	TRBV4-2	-	CASSQGWAETNYGYTF	TGTGCCAGCAGCCAAGGATGGGCAGAGACCAACTATGGCTACACCTTC
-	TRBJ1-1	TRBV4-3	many	CASSQDWAVNTEAFF	TGCGCCAGCAGCCAAGATTGGGCCGTAAACACTGAAGCTTTCTTT
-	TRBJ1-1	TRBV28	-	CASSLGSAYTEAFF	TGTGCCAGCAGTTTGGGCAGCGCTTACACTGAAGCTTTCTTT
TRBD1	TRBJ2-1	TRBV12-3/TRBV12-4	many	CASRGTASYNEQFF	TGTGCCAGCAGAGGGACAGCCTCCTACAATGAGCAGTTCTTC
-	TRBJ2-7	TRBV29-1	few	CSVATQLARWDEQYF	TGCAGCGTCGCGACTCAGTTAGCGCGGTGGGACGAGCAGTACTTC
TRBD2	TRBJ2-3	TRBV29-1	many	CSAGGLGGDTQYF	TGCAGCGCCGGAGGACTAGGTGGAGATACGCAGTATTTT
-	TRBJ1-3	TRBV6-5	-	CASSRGGASGNTIYF	TGTGCCAGCAGTCGGGGGGGAGCCTCTGGAAACACCATATATTTT
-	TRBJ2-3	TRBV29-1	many	CSVGRGTSTDTQYF	TGCAGCGTTGGCCGCGGGACTAGCACAGATACGCAGTATTTT
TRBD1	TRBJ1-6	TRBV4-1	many	CASSQVTGTANSPLHF	TGCGCCAGCAGCCAAGTAACCGGGACAGCGAATTCACCCCTTCACTTT
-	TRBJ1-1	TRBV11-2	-	CASSIQRPEAFF	TGTGCCAGCAGCATTCAGAGGCCTGAAGCTTTCTTT